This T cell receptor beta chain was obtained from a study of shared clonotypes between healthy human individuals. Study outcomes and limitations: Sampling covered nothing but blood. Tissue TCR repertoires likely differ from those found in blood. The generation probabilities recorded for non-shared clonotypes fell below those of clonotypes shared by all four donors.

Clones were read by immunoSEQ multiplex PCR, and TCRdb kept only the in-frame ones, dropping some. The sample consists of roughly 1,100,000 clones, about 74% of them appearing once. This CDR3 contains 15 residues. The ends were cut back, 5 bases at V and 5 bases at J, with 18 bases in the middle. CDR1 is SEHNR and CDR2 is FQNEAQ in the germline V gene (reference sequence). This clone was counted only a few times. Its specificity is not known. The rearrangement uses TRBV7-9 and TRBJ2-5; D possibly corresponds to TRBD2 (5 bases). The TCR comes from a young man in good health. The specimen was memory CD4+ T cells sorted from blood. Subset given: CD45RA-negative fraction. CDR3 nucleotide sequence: TGTGCCAGCAGCCCCTTTCTGACTGGAGGTGAGACCCAGTACTTC. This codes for CASSPFLTGGETQYF.